The clone carrying this T cell receptor (beta chain) appeared many times. As yet, its antigen is unknown. Germline V gene sequence: CDR1 LNHNV, CDR2 YYDKDF (reference sequence). Trimming removed 2 bases from V and 8 bases from J, with 19 bases in between. This CDR3 is 15 amino acids long. Breast cancer patients provided tissue from their axillary draining lymph nodes. Using its own MiXCR run on the multiplex PCR reads, TCRdb lists one record per CDR3 protein. Of 83,000 or so distinct CDR3 sequences in the sample, roughly 19% were seen once. This entry belongs to a study of breast tumors, draining lymph nodes, adjacent tissues. Notes on the study in general: Luminal-like breast cancer showed significantly higher tumor–nontumor repertoire similarity than basal-like. Findings are consistent with lymph node origin and intratumoral expansion of most tumor T cells. Tumor repertoires ranked between lymph nodes and nontumor tissue in diversity, with V and J gene preferences. Tumor T cell lymph node origin was a supported hypothesis, not proven.

The source is a female donor with breast cancer. Some clones in this sample may be carry-over from other donors' samples. Sequencing input: axillary lymph node tissue. The chain is built from TRBV15 and TRBJ2-7, with D tentatively TRBD2 (6 bases). CDR3 bases: TGTGCCACCAGCAGATCGGACCGCCGGGACTTCAAGCAGTACTTC. Protein sequence: CATSRSDRRDFKQYF.